This T cell receptor beta chain emerged from a study of early T cells in non-severe SARS-CoV-2 infection. Looking at the study overall: Sequenced bulk RNA came from whole blood that was unsorted, and chains were unpaired. Points from the study as a whole: VDJdb-based annotation leaned toward anti-spike CD8 responses and missed private and CD4 specificities.

Attached unique molecular identifiers marked individual cDNA molecules. MiXCR, run by TCRdb on the 5' RACE reads, gives a single entry per CDR3 protein. Of around 30,000 distinct CDR3 sequences listed, 5% to 6.5% are singletons. Looked up from germline, CDR1 is LGHDT and CDR2 is YNNKEL (reference sequence). CDR3 length: 13 residues. J gave up 6 bases and V 2 bases, and 4 bases lay outside the gene matches. This clonotype was seen at least ten times. Its antigen remains unidentified. The clonotype originates from an adult who was a healthcare worker with PCR-confirmed SARS-CoV-2 infection or an uninfected control (not recorded which). The sample consisted of whole blood. The chain joins TRBV3-1 to TRBJ2-7; TRBD1 agrees at 7 bases. This CDR3 reads CASSQNRGSEQYF. Here the CDR3 DNA reads TGTGCCAGCAGCCAAAACAGGGGTTCCGAGCAGTACTTC.